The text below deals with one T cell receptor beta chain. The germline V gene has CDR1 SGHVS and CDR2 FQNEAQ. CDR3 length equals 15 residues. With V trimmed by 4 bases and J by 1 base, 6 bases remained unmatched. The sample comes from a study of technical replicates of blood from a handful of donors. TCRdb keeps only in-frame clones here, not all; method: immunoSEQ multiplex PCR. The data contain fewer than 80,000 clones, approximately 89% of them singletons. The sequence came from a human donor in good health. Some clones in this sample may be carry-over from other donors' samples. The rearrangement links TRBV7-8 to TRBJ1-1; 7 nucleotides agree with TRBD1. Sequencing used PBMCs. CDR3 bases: TGTGCCAGCAGCTCCTCGGGACAGTGGAACACTGAAGCTTTCTTT. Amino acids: CASSSSGQWNTEAFF.